These 3 T cell receptor beta chains were sequenced from one sample in a study of blood T cells in healthy people across ages (dated by TCRdb to between 2014 and 2017). The library was produced with 5' RACE. Instrument on record: Illumina HiSeq 2500. The second PCR ran for roughly 7 to 12 cycles and used a J-beta primer mix along with a sample-barcoded 5' primer. TCRdb trimmed the raw reads at Q25, called clones with MiXCR and kept productive beta chains. Each CDR3 protein gets just one entry, which takes the most common genes and DNA from the rows behind it. For this sample there are about 1,500,000 distinct CDR3 sequences; roughly 40% appear just once. The top ten hold 6.5% to 10% of the sample. Sequencing used blood. The receptors derive from a woman between 18 and 30 years old in good health.

This clonotype occurred a few times. The CDR3 DNA sequence: TGTGCCAGCAGGGAGGGGACAGGGGGTTGGACTGAAGCTTTCTTT. Its translation: CASREGTGGWTEAFF. The V call is TRBV2, the J call TRBJ1-1, with TRBD1 matching 11 bases. With V trimmed by 6 bases and J by 5 bases, 8 bases remained unmatched. CDR3 length equals 15 residues. Germline V gene data show CDR1 as SNHLY and CDR2 as FYNNEI.

J is TRBJ2-1 and V is TRBV3-1; D remains ambiguous. This CDR3 comprises 11 residues. The germline V gene encodes CDR1 LGHDT and CDR2 YNNKEL (reference sequence). V dropped 0 bases and J dropped 10 bases, with 4 bases sitting between them. The CDR3 DNA follows: TGTGCCAGCAGCCAAGAACTGGAGCAGTTCTTC. This encodes CASSQELEQFF.

This clonotype was detected only a few times. The chain links TRBV4-1 to TRBJ1-6, with 7 positions matching TRBD1. Germline-derived CDR1 and CDR2 are MGHRA and YSYEKL. After removal of 2 bases from V and 7 bases from J, the junction contained 5 bases not matched to a gene. CDR3 size: 15 residues. CDR3 amino acids: CASSQTDRDNSPLHF. CDR3 sequence (DNA): TGCGCCAGCAGCCAAACAGACAGGGACAATTCACCCCTCCACTTT.